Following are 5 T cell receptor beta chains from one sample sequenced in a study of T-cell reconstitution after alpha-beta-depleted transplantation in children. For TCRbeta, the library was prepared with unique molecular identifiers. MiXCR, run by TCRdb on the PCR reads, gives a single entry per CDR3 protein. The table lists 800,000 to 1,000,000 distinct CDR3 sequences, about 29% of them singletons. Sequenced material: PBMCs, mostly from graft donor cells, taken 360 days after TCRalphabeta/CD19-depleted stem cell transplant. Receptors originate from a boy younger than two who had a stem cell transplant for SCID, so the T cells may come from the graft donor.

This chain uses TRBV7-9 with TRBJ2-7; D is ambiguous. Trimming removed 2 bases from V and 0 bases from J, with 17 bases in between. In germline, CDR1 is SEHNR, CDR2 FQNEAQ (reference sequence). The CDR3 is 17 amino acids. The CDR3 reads CASSLSVDGRYSYEQYF. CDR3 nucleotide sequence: TGTGCCAGCAGCTTATCTGTGGACGGAAGATACTCCTACGAGCAGTACTTC.

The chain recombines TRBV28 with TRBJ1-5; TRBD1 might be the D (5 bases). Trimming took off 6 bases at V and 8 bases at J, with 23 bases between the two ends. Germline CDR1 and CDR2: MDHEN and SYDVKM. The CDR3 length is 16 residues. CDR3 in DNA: TGTGCCAGCAGACCCCACCGGGTAACAGGTGGGAAGCCCCAGCATTTT. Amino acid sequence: CASRPHRVTGGKPQHF.

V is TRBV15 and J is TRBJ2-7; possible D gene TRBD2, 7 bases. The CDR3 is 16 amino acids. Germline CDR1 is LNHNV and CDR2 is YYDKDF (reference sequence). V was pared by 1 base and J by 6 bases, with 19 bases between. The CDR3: CATSRVRGPPLLEQYF. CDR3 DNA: TGTGCCACCAGCAGAGTGCGGGGGCCTCCCCTCCTCGAGCAGTACTTC.

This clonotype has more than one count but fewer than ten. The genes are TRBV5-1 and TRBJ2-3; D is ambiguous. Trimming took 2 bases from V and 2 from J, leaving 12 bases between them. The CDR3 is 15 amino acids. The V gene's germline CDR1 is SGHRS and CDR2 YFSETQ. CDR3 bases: TGCGCCAGCAGCTTAACCTATGGACCCACAGATACGCAGTATTTT. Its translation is CASSLTYGPTDTQYF. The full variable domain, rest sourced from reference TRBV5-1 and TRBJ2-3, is KAGVTQTPRYLIKTRGQQVTLSCSPISGHRSVSWYQQTPGQGLQFLFEYFSETQRNKGNFPGRFSGRQFSNSRSEMNVSTLELGDSALYLCASSLTYGPTDTQYFGPGTRLTVL.

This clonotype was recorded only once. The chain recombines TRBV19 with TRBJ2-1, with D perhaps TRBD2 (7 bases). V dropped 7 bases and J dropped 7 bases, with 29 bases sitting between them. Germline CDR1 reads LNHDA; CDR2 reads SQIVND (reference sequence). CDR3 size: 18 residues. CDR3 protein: CASIARTGRGGRGNEQFF. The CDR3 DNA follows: TGTGCCAGTATTGCGAGGACGGGAAGGGGGGGCCGGGGGAATGAGCAGTTCTTC.